This T cell receptor beta chain was found in a study of blood T cells in healthy people across ages. General study findings and limits: More naive CD4+ cells and higher diversity were found in long-lived than in aged donors. Shifts in expanded clonotypes may have been confounded by donor CMV status, which was unknown.

This clonotype turned up a few times. Its antigen is as yet unknown. This CDR3 is 15 amino acids long. The junction had 7 bases not matched to a gene; V was cut back by 4 bases and J by 5 bases. In germline, CDR1 is LGHNA, CDR2 YSLEER. With a J-beta primer mix and a sample-barcoded 5' primer, a second PCR ran about 7 to 11 cycles. Tags on each cDNA molecule came from a template-switch adaptor with 12 random nucleotides. TCRdb reprocessed the 5' RACE reads via MiXCR and lists one record per CDR3 protein. The data contain about 800,000 distinct CDR3 sequences, just under 25% of them singletons. Another study also made use of these data, one on T cells of mothers and their children. As that report states: For cDNA synthesis, the complete extracted RNA was used (roughly 1.5 ug per 15 ul).

The TCR originated in a boy younger than 18 in good health. Sequencing was done on a sample of blood. V gene TRBV4-3 combines with J gene TRBJ2-3; TRBD1 agrees at 9 bases. The CDR3 DNA reads TGCGCCAGCAGCCCGGCACAGGGGGCTGAAGATACGCAGTATTTT. This gives the protein CASSPAQGAEDTQYF.